The following is a T cell receptor (beta chain) sequence with its context. Its matching antigen is unknown. With 60 Vbeta and 13 Jbeta primers, the PCR was carried out. Sequenced by immunoSEQ multiplex PCR; TCRdb stores in-frame clones only, minus some. The data contain 150,000 to 200,000 clones, around 80% of them singletons. V shed 0 bases and J shed 12 bases, with 18 bases lying between them. This CDR3 comprises 16 residues. Germline-derived CDR1 and CDR2 are LNHNV and YYDKDF (reference sequence). The data stem from a study of cytomegalovirus exposure and HLA in healthy donors. Study observations and caveats: Some public TCRs appeared in many individuals, while most sequences were rare. A later analysis by the authors found several of the most significant clusters apparently linked to common viral pathogens. Follow-up analysis later connected one missense variant in DCLRE1C with trimming of TCR beta V- and J-genes.

The V call is TRBV15, the J call TRBJ1-6; no reliable D call. The sample comprised PBMCs. The origin of this receptor is a woman aged 18-35 years in good health and CMV-seropositive. Written as DNA, the CDR3 is TGTGCCACCAGCAGAGATCCAAATCTCGGGATACGACCCCTCCACTTT. It is translated as CATSRDPNLGIRPLHF.